This entry lists 22 T cell receptor beta chains sequenced from one sample in a study of T cells in Graves' hyperthyroidism and ophthalmopathy. TCR beta CDR3 region amplification was performed from RNA transcripts. Carried out on the TCR CDR3, a first-round RT-PCR used the HTBI primer set. TCRdb passed the multiplex PCR reads through MiXCR, listing each CDR3 protein once. This sample has about 570,000 distinct CDR3 sequences; around 46% occur once, and the top ten carry roughly 19%. Sequencing input: peripheral blood or thyroid tissue (not recorded which). The receptors here all came from an adult woman with Graves' disease, either hyperthyroidism or ophthalmopathy (not recorded which).

Turning to this clonotype: A much larger clone differs by one base, so this may be a read error. J is TRBJ2-2 and V is TRBV9; TRBD1 agrees at 9 bases. Germline V gene sequence: CDR1 SGDLS, CDR2 YYNGEE. The CDR3 runs to 17 residues. Trimming removed 2 bases from V and 6 bases from J; junction bases left unmatched: 11. The CDR3 DNA is TGTGCCAGCAGCGTGAGGACAGGGGAAATGAGGGCCGGGGAGCTGTTTTTT. Protein product: CASSVRTGEMRAGELFF.

This clonotype was detected once. CDR3 residues: CASSQGSGDYEQYF. The CDR3 region has the DNA TGTGCCAGCAGCCAGGGCAGCGGAGACTACGAGCAGTACTTC. The rearrangement uses TRBV7-9 and TRBJ2-7; the D call may be TRBD1 or TRBD2 (5 bases each). CDR1 and CDR2 from the germline V gene are SEHNR and FQNEAQ (reference sequence). This CDR3 is 14 amino acids long. Trimming took off 5 bases at V and 3 bases at J, with 14 bases between the two ends.

This clonotype is a singleton in its sample. The rearrangement links TRBV20-1 to TRBJ2-7; the match to TRBD2 covers 9 bases. The germline CDR1 and CDR2 sequences are DFQATT and SNEGSKA (reference sequence). V was pared by 5 bases and J by 3 bases, with 8 bases of the junction left unmatched. This CDR3 is 14 amino acids long. The CDR3 coding sequence is TGCAGTGCTGCTCGACTAGCGGAGGGCTACGAGCAGTACTTC. Translated, it gives CSAARLAEGYEQYF.

This clonotype was picked up a small number of times. This chain links TRBV28 with TRBJ1-2; TRBD1 might be the D (5 bases). The CDR3 extends over 12 amino acids. Germline V gene sequence: CDR1 MDHEN, CDR2 SYDVKM. V was shortened by 11 bases and J by 7 bases, with 17 bases between the two germline ends. The CDR3 bases are TGTGCCCACAAGGGGCCTCTGGGTGGCTACACCTTC. Residues: CAHKGPLGGYTF.

This clonotype occurred once. V usage is TRBV7-2 and J usage is TRBJ2-7, with D unclear. V lost 5 bases to trimming and J lost 2 bases, with 13 bases between them. Germline CDR1 is SGHTA and CDR2 is FQGNSA. The CDR3 is made up of 14 amino acids. The CDR3 nucleotides read TGTGCCAGCAGCCCCCTTACGGGCCCCTACGAGCAGTACTTC. It encodes CASSPLTGPYEQYF.

The V call is TRBV25-1, the J call TRBJ2-3, with D possibly matching TRBD2 (6 bases). The CDR3 totals 14 residues. Germline V gene data show CDR1 as MGHDK and CDR2 as SYGVNS. Trimming removed 2 bases at V and 1 base at J, with 7 bases between. The CDR3 sequence is CASSEASGTDTQYF. CDR3 nucleotide sequence: TGTGCCAGCAGTGAAGCTAGCGGCACAGATACGCAGTATTTT.

This clonotype was observed many times. The CDR3 nucleotides are TGTGCCAGCAGCTCACAGCTAAATTCACCCCTCCACTTT. Protein: CASSSQLNSPLHF. The rearrangement joins TRBV5-8 to TRBJ1-6; D is unresolved. V lost 3 bases to trimming and J lost 7 bases, with 8 bases between them. This CDR3 has 13 residues. Germline CDR1 reads SGHTS; CDR2 reads YDEGEE.

This clonotype was seen many times. The chain links TRBV5-1 to TRBJ2-7, with D possibly matching TRBD2 (5 bases). Per the germline V gene, CDR1 is SGHRS and CDR2 is YFSETQ. This CDR3 is built from 14 residues. Trimming removed 4 bases at V and 3 bases at J, with 14 bases between. The CDR3 DNA follows: TGCGCCAGCAGCCCGGACTCGCGGAACTACGAGCAGTACTTC. This codes for CASSPDSRNYEQYF.

This clonotype was recorded at least ten times. This chain links TRBV28 with TRBJ2-5; D call uncertain. V gave up 3 bases and J gave up 2 bases, with 13 bases separating them. This CDR3 region has 15 residues. The germline V gene encodes CDR1 MDHEN and CDR2 SYDVKM. The chain's CDR3 is CASSLGQPGQETQYF. CDR3 sequence (DNA): TGTGCCAGCAGTTTGGGTCAGCCGGGTCAAGAGACCCAGTACTTC.

In its sample, this clonotype was seen many times. J is TRBJ1-1 and V is TRBV20-1; D unresolved. This CDR3 comprises 13 residues. Trimming cost V 6 bases and J 6 bases, with 17 bases left between them. Germline values: CDR1 DFQATT, CDR2 SNEGSKA (reference sequence). Here the CDR3 reads CSAEPSIAPEAFF. The CDR3 region has the DNA TGCAGTGCCGAACCCAGCATAGCCCCTGAAGCTTTCTTT.

This clonotype was recorded many times. The V call is TRBV2, the J call TRBJ2-7, with 7 bases that match TRBD2. V lost 11 bases and J lost 1; bases outside the gene matches: 5. The CDR3 has 12 residues. Germline V lookup: CDR1 SNHLY, CDR2 FYNNEI. CDR3 nucleotide sequence: TGTGCCTCAGGGAGGGCTTCCTACGAGCAGTACTTC. It yields the protein CASGRASYEQYF.

This clonotype was seen at least ten times. The V call is TRBV19, the J call TRBJ1-5; no firm D call. Trimming stripped 10 bases from V and 2 bases from J, with 12 bases between. CDR3 length equals 13 residues. Germline V gene lookup returns CDR1 LNHDA and CDR2 SQIVND (reference sequence). The CDR3 is CATKDPGNQPQHF. The CDR3 DNA follows: TGTGCCACCAAGGACCCGGGCAATCAGCCCCAGCATTTT.

V gene TRBV7-8 combines with J gene TRBJ1-6; D is perhaps TRBD1 (5 bases). CDR1 and CDR2 (germline): SGHVS, FQNEAQ. This CDR3 has 14 residues. V shed 5 bases and J shed 7 bases, with 12 bases lying between them. DNA of the CDR3: TGTGCCAGCAGCCAGGGACCGGCAAATTCACCCCTCCACTTT. This translates into CASSQGPANSPLHF.

The chain has TRBV29-1 and TRBJ1-2; 10 nucleotides agree with TRBD1. The ends lost 4 bases at V and 7 bases at J; junction bases unmatched: 3. CDR3 length: 12 residues. The V gene's germline CDR1 is SQVTM and CDR2 ANQGSEA. The CDR3 DNA reads as TGCAGCGTTGGGGACAGGGGTGCTGGCTACACCTTC. It is translated as CSVGDRGAGYTF. Filled out from reference TRBV29-1 and TRBJ1-2, the complete variable domain reads SAVISQKPSRDICQRGTSLTIQCQVDSQVTMMFWYRQQPGQSLTLIATANQGSEATYESGFVIDKFPISRPNLTFSTLTVSNMSPEDSSIYLCSVGDRGAGYTFGSGTRLTVV.

This clonotype has at least ten counts. V and J are TRBV2 and TRBJ1-2; 7 nucleotides line up with TRBD1. The CDR3 consists of 12 residues. Germline V gene lookup returns CDR1 SNHLY and CDR2 FYNNEI. V lost 6 bases and J lost 8; bases outside the gene matches: 6. The CDR3 nucleotides read TGTGCCAGCAGGGCTGACAGGGTCGGCTACACCTTC. Its translation is CASRADRVGYTF.

The chain links TRBV15 to TRBJ2-7, with 9 bases that match TRBD1. CDR1 and CDR2 (germline): LNHNV, YYDKDF (reference sequence). V gave up 0 bases and J gave up 6 bases; unmatched junction bases: 6. The CDR3 contains 15 residues. The CDR3 DNA is TGTGCCACCAGCAGAGAGGGACAGGGTTCGGGCGAGCAGTACTTC. Protein sequence: CATSREGQGSGEQYF.

In this sample, this clonotype turned up a few times. The chain carries TRBV6-4 and TRBJ1-5; no reliable D call. Trimming left V 5 bases short and J 10 bases short, with 9 bases between. This CDR3 region has 11 residues. Germline V gives CDR1 MRHNA, CDR2 SNTAGT. In nucleotides, the CDR3 is TGTGCCAGCAGTTCCGGGCGTCCCCAGCATTTT. Protein: CASSSGRPQHF.

This sequence joins TRBV11-3 and TRBJ2-1; TRBD2 might be the D (6 bases). V was cut by 4 bases and J by 4 bases, with 11 bases left in between. This CDR3 is 14 amino acids long. In germline, CDR1 is SGHNT, CDR2 YENEEA. The CDR3 coding sequence is TGTGCCAGCAGCTGGAGGGCCTGGTACAATGAGCAGTTCTTC. Translating it yields CASSWRAWYNEQFF.

Note on this clonotype: This clone may be a read error of a much larger clone one base away. CDR3 region: CAGSQKDRGSGEAFF. CDR3 nucleotide sequence: TGTGCCGGCAGTCAAAAGGACAGGGGGTCAGGTGAAGCTTTCTTT. The gene calls are TRBV2 and TRBJ1-1; 10 nucleotides line up with TRBD1. This CDR3 region has 15 residues. In germline, CDR1 is SNHLY, CDR2 FYNNEI.

The chain links TRBV7-2 to TRBJ2-2; TRBD1 or TRBD2 may be the D gene (6 bases each). CDR3 length equals 15 residues. V was pared by 1 base and J by 6 bases, with 12 bases between. CDR1 SGHTA and CDR2 FQGNSA come from the germline V gene. CDR3 sequence (DNA): TGTGCCAGCAGCTTAGTTCGGGGGCCGGCCGGGGAGCTGTTTTTT. It specifies CASSLVRGPAGELFF.

This clonotype was observed a few times. V usage is TRBV7-8 and J usage is TRBJ1-2, with 7 bases fitting TRBD1. Germline CDR1 is SGHVS and CDR2 is FQNEAQ. The CDR3 is made up of 15 amino acids. The V segment lost 2 bases and the J segment 4 bases; nucleotides outside the gene matches: 7. In DNA form, the CDR3 reads TGTGCCAGCAGCTTAACAGGGGAAGGCTCCTATGGCTACACCTTC. Protein product: CASSLTGEGSYGYTF.

This sequence joins TRBV20-1 and TRBJ1-3; D remains ambiguous. The V end was cut by 1 base, the J end by 0 bases, with 7 bases between. The CDR3 is made up of 14 amino acids. Germline CDR1 is DFQATT and CDR2 is SNEGSKA (reference sequence). CDR3 amino acids: CSARVAASGNTIYF. The DNA for the CDR3 is TGCAGTGCTAGAGTGGCGGCCTCTGGAAACACCATATATTTT.